The 21 T cell receptor beta chains reported below all come from one sample, sequenced in a study of blood T cell repertoires in COVID-19. Clones were read by immunoSEQ multiplex PCR, and TCRdb kept only the in-frame ones, dropping some. The table records roughly 130,000 clones, roughly 90% of them present only once. The sequenced sample was peripheral blood. The receptors come from a man in his 60s with COVID-19, enrolled during active disease.

This chain uses TRBV7-8 with TRBJ1-5; tentative D call: TRBD1 (5 bases). V dropped 2 bases and J dropped 3 bases, with 8 bases sitting between them. Per the germline V gene, CDR1 is SGHVS and CDR2 is FQNEAQ. This CDR3 region has 14 residues. The CDR3: CASSLSGNNQPQHF. CDR3 coding DNA: TGTGCCAGCAGCTTATCAGGGAACAATCAGCCCCAGCATTTT.

The chain uses TRBV5-1 and TRBJ2-7; no firm D call. Trimming pared 0 bases from V and 1 base from J, leaving 8 bases between. The length of the CDR3 is 14 residues. The germline CDR1 and CDR2 sequences are SGHRS and YFSETQ. CDR3 loop: CASSLAMQSYEQYF. The CDR3 nucleotides read TGCGCCAGCAGCTTGGCCATGCAGTCCTACGAGCAGTACTTC.

V gene TRBV6-1 combines with J gene TRBJ1-5; perhaps TRBD1 as D (6 bases). Looked up from germline, CDR1 is MNHNS and CDR2 is SASEGT. The V gene lost 5 bases and the J gene lost 7 bases, with 15 bases spanning the gap. The CDR3 sequence is 14 residues long. CDR3 protein: CASSNYREGQPQHF. Here the CDR3 DNA reads TGTGCCAGCAGTAACTACAGGGAGGGGCAGCCCCAGCATTTT.

This rearrangement joins TRBV5-4 to TRBJ1-1, with 8 bases identical to TRBD1. The CDR3 spans 14 residues. V lost 4 bases, J lost 0 bases, and 2 bases stayed unmatched. The V gene's germline CDR1 is SGHNT and CDR2 YYREEE (reference sequence). CDR3 amino acids: CASSPGGLNTEAFF. CDR3 sequence (DNA): TGTGCCAGCAGCCCAGGGGGCCTGAACACTGAAGCTTTCTTT.

The chain uses TRBV5-4 and TRBJ2-1; 10 bases are shared with TRBD2. Germline trimming cut 3 bases from V and 10 bases from J; bases unmatched to any gene: 13. Germline V gene data show CDR1 as SGHNT and CDR2 as YYREEE (reference sequence). This CDR3 region has 16 residues. CDR3: CASSWPSGSQYYEQFF. The CDR3 region has the DNA TGTGCCAGCAGCTGGCCTAGCGGGAGCCAATACTACGAGCAGTTCTTC.

V and J are TRBV4-2 and TRBJ2-7, with D perhaps matching TRBD1 (5 bases). The CDR3 loop spans 14 amino acids. V dropped 4 bases and J dropped 3 bases, with 13 bases sitting between them. The germline V gene has CDR1 LGHNA and CDR2 YNFKEQ. CDR3 in amino acids: CASSLTAGHYEQYF. DNA of the CDR3: TGTGCCAGCAGCCTTACGGCAGGGCACTACGAGCAGTACTTC.

The V gene is TRBV19, the J gene TRBJ2-3; a possible D gene is TRBD2 (5 bases). Trimming pared 0 bases from V and 4 bases from J, leaving 14 bases between. There are 16 residues in the CDR3. Germline V gives CDR1 LNHDA, CDR2 SQIVND (reference sequence). The CDR3 DNA is TGTGCCAGTAGTATAGATCCTTTGGGAGACGCAGATACGCAGTATTTT. Translation: CASSIDPLGDADTQYF.

CDR3 sequence reads: CASSLQRQGRYYNEQFF. In DNA, the CDR3 is TGTGCCAGCAGCTTGCAGAGACAGGGGAGGTACTACAATGAGCAGTTCTTC. This chain uses TRBV5-4 with TRBJ2-1, with 8 nucleotides matching TRBD1. Germline CDR1 is SGHNT and CDR2 is YYREEE (reference sequence). CDR3 length equals 17 residues. V was pared by 1 base and J by 3 bases, with 9 bases of the junction left unmatched.

For the CDR3, the DNA is TGTGCCAGTAGTACCGAGGAGGACAATCAGCCCCAGCATTTT. Protein product: CASSTEEDNQPQHF. The chain employs TRBV19 and TRBJ1-5; D call uncertain. This CDR3 region has 14 residues. Germline lookup yields CDR1 LNHDA and CDR2 SQIVND (reference sequence). The V end lost 4 bases, the J end lost 3 bases, and 10 bases lay between the germline ends.

This sequence joins TRBV9 and TRBJ2-7; 7 bases align to TRBD1. This CDR3 comprises 15 residues. Germline loops: CDR1 SGDLS, CDR2 YYNGEE. The J segment lost 5 bases and the V segment lost 4 bases, leaving 12 bases of the junction unmatched. DNA for the CDR3: TGTGCCAGCAGCCCCTCCCCGGGACAGTTGAACGAGCAGTACTTC. It translates to CASSPSPGQLNEQYF.

The chain has TRBV11-2 and TRBJ2-3; a weak D match, TRBD2 (5 bases). Trimming left V 0 bases short and J 8 bases short, with 12 bases between. CDR3 length: 14 residues. Per germline, CDR1 SGHAT and CDR2 FQNNGV. The CDR3 spells CASSLDNNRGTQYF. The CDR3 DNA reads TGTGCCAGCAGCTTAGATAATAATCGGGGTACGCAGTATTTT.

This clone was counted a single time. This CDR3 reads CASSSLGQGAVQPQHF. The CDR3 DNA reads as TGTGCCAGCAGCAGCCTGGGACAGGGGGCAGTTCAGCCCCAGCATTTT. The genes are TRBV7-3 and TRBJ1-5; 12 bases are a match to TRBD1. This CDR3 has 16 residues. V shed 5 bases and J 6 bases; nucleotides not matched to a gene: 8. The germline V gene encodes CDR1 SGHTA and CDR2 FQGTGA. The whole variable domain, filled in from reference TRBV7-3 and TRBJ1-5, reads GAGVSQTPSNKVTEKGKYVELRCDPISGHTALYWYRQSLGQGPEFLIYFQGTGAADDSGLPNDRFFAVRPEGSVSTLKIQRTERGDSAVYLCASSSLGQGAVQPQHFGDGTRLSIL.

This clone was found once. This chain links TRBV28 with TRBJ1-5; 9 nucleotides line up with TRBD1. Germline assignment: CDR1 MDHEN and CDR2 SYDVKM. The CDR3 contains 16 residues. The V segment lost 6 bases and the J segment 7 bases; nucleotides outside the gene matches: 13. The CDR3 DNA reads as TGTGCCAGCAGGGGGACAGGGTCTGACTCGTTGCAGCCCCAGCATTTT. Protein sequence: CASRGTGSDSLQPQHF.

J is TRBJ1-2 and V is TRBV30; 9 bases align to TRBD1. Germline V gives CDR1 GTSNPN, CDR2 SVGIG (reference sequence). With V trimmed by 1 base and J by 5 bases, 5 bases remained unmatched. The CDR3 is 14 amino acids. The CDR3 sequence: CAWSELGQGYGYTF. The DNA for the CDR3 is TGTGCCTGGAGTGAACTAGGACAGGGGTATGGCTACACCTTC.

The rearrangement joins TRBV5-6 to TRBJ1-2; D is unresolved. The CDR3 totals 14 residues. With 4 bases removed from V and 5 bases from J, the gap between germline ends came to 15 bases. CDR1 is SGHDT and CDR2 is YYEEEE in the germline V gene. CDR3 loop: CASSPDILKYGYTF. The DNA of the CDR3 is TGTGCCAGCAGCCCAGACATATTGAAGTATGGCTACACCTTC.

The CDR3 nucleotides are TGTGCCAGCTCAGATACCGGGACTAGACCCCACAATGAGCAGTTCTTC. Translation: CASSDTGTRPHNEQFF. The chain uses TRBV18 and TRBJ2-1, with 8 bases lining up with TRBD2. Germline-derived CDR1 and CDR2 are KGHSH and LQKENI. The ends lost 5 bases at V and 5 bases at J; junction bases unmatched: 11. CDR3 length equals 16 residues.

V usage is TRBV5-5 and J usage is TRBJ2-1; D possibly corresponds to TRBD1 (6 bases). The length of the CDR3 is 14 residues. Germline CDR1 and CDR2: SGHKS and YYEKEE (reference sequence). The ends were cut back, 5 bases at V and 9 bases at J, with 18 bases in the middle. CDR3 sequence: CASRINQGLGEQFF. In DNA, the CDR3 is TGTGCCAGCAGGATAAATCAGGGGCTGGGTGAGCAGTTCTTC. The whole variable domain, filled in from reference TRBV5-5 and TRBJ2-1, reads DAGVTQSPTHLIKTRGQQVTLRCSPISGHKSVSWYQQVLGQGPQFIFQYYEKEERGRGNFPDRFSARQFPNYSSELNVNALLLGDSALYLCASRINQGLGEQFFGPGTRLTVL.

The chain employs TRBV11-3 and TRBJ2-1; tentatively, D is TRBD1 (6 bases). V was pared by 1 base and J by 9 bases, with 13 bases between. The CDR3 consists of 14 residues. In germline, CDR1 is SGHNT, CDR2 YENEEA. The chain's CDR3 is CASSLVAGAGEQFF. The CDR3 region has the DNA TGTGCCAGCAGCTTAGTAGCAGGGGCGGGTGAGCAGTTCTTC.

The rearrangement links TRBV6-5 to TRBJ2-2; weak D call: TRBD1 (5 bases). The germline gives CDR1 MNHEY, CDR2 SVGAGI. The CDR3 sequence is 15 residues long. V was trimmed by 4 bases and J by 0 bases, leaving 9 bases between them. The CDR3 DNA is TGTGCCAGCAGTTCCAGGGCCGCGAACACCGGGGAGCTGTTTTTT. Amino acids: CASSSRAANTGELFF.

The rearrangement uses TRBV13 and TRBJ2-5, with a weak D call TRBD2 (5 bases). This CDR3 has 13 residues. With 4 bases removed from V and 5 bases from J, the gap between germline ends came to 11 bases. CDR1 PRHDT and CDR2 FYEKMQ come from the germline V gene (reference sequence). CDR3 residues: CASSSPSGETQYF. The CDR3 DNA follows: TGTGCCAGCAGCTCCCCGTCGGGGGAGACCCAGTACTTC.

The genes are TRBV27 and TRBJ1-5; TRBD1 is a possible D gene (5 bases). This CDR3 region has 17 residues. CDR1 and CDR2 from the germline V gene are MNHEY and SMNVEV (reference sequence). V was clipped by 3 bases and J by 4 bases, with 19 bases between them. In DNA form, the CDR3 reads TGTGCCAGCAGTTTTACGGGGGGTCCGGGCCAAAATCAGCCCCAGCATTTT. It codes for CASSFTGGPGQNQPQHF.